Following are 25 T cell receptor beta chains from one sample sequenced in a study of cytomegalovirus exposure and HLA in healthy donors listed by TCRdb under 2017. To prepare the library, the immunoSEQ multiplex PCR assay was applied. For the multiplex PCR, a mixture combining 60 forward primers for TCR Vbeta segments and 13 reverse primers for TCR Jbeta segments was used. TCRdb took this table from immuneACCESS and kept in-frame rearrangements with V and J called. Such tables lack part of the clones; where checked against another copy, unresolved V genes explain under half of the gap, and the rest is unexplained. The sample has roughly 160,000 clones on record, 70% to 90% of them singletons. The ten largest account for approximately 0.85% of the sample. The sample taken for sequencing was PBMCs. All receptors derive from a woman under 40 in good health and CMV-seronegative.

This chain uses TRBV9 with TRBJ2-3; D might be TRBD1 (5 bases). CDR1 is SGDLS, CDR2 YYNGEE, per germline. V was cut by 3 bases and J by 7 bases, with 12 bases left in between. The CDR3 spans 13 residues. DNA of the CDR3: TGTGCCAGCAGCGGTCAGGGTGCAAATACGCAGTATTTT. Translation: CASSGQGANTQYF.

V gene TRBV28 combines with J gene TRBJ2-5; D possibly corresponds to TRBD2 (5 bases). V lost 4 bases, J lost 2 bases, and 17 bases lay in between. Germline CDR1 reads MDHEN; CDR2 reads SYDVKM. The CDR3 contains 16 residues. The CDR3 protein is CASSWSSGNIQETQYF. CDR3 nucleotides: TGTGCCAGCAGTTGGAGCTCGGGGAACATTCAAGAGACCCAGTACTTC.

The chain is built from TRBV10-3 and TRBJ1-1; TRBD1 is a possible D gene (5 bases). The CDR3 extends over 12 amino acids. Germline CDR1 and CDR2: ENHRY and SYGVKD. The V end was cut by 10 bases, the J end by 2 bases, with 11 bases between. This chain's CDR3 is CATKTGNTEAFF. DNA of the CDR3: TGTGCCACCAAAACAGGTAACACTGAAGCTTTCTTT.

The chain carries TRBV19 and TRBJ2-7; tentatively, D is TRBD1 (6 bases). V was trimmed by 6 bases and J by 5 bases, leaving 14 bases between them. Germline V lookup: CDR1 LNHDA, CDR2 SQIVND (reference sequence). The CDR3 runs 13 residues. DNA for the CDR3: TGTGCCAGTAGACGTTTGGACAGCGACGAGCAGTACTTC. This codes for CASRRLDSDEQYF.

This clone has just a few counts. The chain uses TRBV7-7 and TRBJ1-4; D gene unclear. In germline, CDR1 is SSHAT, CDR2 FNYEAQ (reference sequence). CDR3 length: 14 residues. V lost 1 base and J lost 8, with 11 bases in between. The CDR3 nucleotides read TGTGCCAGCAGCTTAGGGCAATCGGGAGAAAAACTGTTTTTT. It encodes CASSLGQSGEKLFF. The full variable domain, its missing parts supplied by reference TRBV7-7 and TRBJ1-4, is GAGVSQSPRYKVTKRGQDVTLRCDPISSHATLYWYQQALGQGPEFLTYFNYEAQPDKSGLPSDRFSAERPEGSISTLTIQRTEQRDSAMYRCASSLGQSGEKLFFGSGTQLSVL.

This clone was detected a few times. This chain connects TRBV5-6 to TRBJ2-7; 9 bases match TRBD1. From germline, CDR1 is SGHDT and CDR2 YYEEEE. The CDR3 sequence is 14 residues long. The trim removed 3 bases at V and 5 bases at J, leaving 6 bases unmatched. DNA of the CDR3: TGTGCCAGCAGCTACTACGACAGGGGGGACGAGCAGTACTTC. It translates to CASSYYDRGDEQYF.

The CDR3 bases are TGTGCCAGTAGTACCGGAGGGACAGGCGGCGACCGCTATGGCTACACCTTC. Translating it yields CASSTGGTGGDRYGYTF. V gene TRBV19 combines with J gene TRBJ1-2, with 8 bases matching TRBD1. After removal of 4 bases from V and 4 bases from J, the junction contained 14 bases not matched to a gene. Looked up from germline, CDR1 is LNHDA and CDR2 is SQIVND (reference sequence). This CDR3 is 17 amino acids long.

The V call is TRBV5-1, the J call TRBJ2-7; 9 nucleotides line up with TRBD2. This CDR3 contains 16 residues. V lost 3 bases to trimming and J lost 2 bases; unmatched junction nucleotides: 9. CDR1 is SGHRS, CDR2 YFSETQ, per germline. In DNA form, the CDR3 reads TGCGCCAGCAGCTCTGGACTAGCGAAACAGGCCTACGAGCAGTACTTC. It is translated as CASSSGLAKQAYEQYF.

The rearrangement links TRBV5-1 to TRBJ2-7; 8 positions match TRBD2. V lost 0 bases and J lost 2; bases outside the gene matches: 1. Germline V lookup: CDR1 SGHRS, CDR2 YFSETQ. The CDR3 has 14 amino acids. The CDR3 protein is CASSLGGLAYEQYF. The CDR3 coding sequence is TGCGCCAGCAGCTTGGGGGGACTAGCCTACGAGCAGTACTTC.

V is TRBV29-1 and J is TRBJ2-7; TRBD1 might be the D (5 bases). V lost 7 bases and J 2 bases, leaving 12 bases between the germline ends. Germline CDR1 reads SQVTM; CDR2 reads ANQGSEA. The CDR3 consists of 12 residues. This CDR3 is CSARAAPYEQYF. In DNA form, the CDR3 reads TGCAGCGCCAGGGCGGCCCCCTACGAGCAGTACTTC.

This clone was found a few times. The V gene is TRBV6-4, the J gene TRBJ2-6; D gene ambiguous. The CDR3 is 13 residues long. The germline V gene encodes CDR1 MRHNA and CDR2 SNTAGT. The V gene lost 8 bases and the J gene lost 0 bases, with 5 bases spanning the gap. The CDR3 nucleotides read TGTGCCAGCTCTCTCTCTGGGGCCAACGTCCTGACTTTC. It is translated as CASSLSGANVLTF.

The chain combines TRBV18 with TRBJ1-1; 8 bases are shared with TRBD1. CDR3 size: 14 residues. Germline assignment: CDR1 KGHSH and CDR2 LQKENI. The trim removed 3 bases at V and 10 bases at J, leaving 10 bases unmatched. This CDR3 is CASSPGTGESGAFF. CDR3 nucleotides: TGTGCCAGCTCACCGGGGACAGGCGAAAGCGGAGCTTTCTTT.

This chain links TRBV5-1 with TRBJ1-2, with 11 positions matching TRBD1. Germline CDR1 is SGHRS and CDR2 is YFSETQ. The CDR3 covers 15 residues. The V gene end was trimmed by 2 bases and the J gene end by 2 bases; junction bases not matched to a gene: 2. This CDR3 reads CASSFGQGANYGYTF. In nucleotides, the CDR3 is TGCGCCAGCAGCTTCGGACAGGGGGCGAACTATGGCTACACCTTC. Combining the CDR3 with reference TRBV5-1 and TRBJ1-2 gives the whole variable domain KAGVTQTPRYLIKTRGQQVTLSCSPISGHRSVSWYQQTPGQGLQFLFEYFSETQRNKGNFPGRFSGRQFSNSRSEMNVSTLELGDSALYLCASSFGQGANYGYTFGSGTRLTVV.

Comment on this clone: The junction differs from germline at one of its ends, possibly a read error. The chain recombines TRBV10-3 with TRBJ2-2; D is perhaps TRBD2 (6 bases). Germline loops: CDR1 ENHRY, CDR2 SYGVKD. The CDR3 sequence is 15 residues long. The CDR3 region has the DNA TGTGCCATCAGTGAACGGGACTCACCCACCAGGGAGCTGTTTTTT. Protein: CAISERDSPTRELFF.

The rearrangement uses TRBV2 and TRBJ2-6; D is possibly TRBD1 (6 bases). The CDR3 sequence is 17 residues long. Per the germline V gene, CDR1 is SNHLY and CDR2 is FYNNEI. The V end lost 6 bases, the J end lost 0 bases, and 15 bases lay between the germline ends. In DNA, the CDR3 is TGTGCCAGCAGGGGCCCACAGGGTATCTCTGGGGCCAACGTCCTGACTTTC. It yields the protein CASRGPQGISGANVLTF.

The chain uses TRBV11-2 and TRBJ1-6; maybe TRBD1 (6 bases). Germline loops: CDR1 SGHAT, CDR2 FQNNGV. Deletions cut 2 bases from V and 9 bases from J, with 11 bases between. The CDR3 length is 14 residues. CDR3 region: CASSLHRVGSPLHF. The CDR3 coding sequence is TGTGCCAGCAGCTTACACAGGGTGGGTTCACCCCTCCACTTT.

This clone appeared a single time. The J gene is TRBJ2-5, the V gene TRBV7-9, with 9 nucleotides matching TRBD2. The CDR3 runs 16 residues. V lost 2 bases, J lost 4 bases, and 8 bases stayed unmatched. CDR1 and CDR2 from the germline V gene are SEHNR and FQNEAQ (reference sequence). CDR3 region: CASSLRGGRAGETQYF. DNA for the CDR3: TGTGCCAGCAGCTTACGGGGCGGGAGGGCCGGAGAGACCCAGTACTTC.

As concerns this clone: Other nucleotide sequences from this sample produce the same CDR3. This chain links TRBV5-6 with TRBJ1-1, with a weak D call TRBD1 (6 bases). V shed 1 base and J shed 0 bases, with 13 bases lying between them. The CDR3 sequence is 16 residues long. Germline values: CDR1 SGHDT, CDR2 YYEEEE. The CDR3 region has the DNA TGTGCCAGCAGCTTGAGGGGGGGGAGGATGAACACTGAAGCTTTCTTT. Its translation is CASSLRGGRMNTEAFF.

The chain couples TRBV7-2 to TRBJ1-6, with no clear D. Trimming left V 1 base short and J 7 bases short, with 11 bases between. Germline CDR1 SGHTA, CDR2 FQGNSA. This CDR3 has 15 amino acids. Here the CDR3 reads CASSLVPEGNSPLHF. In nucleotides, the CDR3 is TGTGCCAGCAGCTTAGTGCCCGAGGGCAATTCACCCCTCCACTTT.

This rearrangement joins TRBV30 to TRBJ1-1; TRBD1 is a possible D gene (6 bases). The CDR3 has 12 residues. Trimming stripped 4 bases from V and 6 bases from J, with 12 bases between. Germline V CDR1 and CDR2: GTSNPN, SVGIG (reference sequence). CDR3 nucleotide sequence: TGTGCCTGGAACCGACAGGTCTCTGAAGCTTTCTTT. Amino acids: CAWNRQVSEAFF.

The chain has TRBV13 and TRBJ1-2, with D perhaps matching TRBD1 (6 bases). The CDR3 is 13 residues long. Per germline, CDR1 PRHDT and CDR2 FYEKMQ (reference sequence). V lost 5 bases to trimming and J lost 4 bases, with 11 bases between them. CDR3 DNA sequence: TGTGCCAGCAGCCCTCGGACAGTCTATGGCTACACCTTC. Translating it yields CASSPRTVYGYTF.

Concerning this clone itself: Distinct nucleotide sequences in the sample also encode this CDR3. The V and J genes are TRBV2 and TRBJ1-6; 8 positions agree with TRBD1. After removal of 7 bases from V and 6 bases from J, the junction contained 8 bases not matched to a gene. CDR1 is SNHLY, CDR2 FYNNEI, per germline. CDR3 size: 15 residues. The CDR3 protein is CASTSDRVRNSPLHF. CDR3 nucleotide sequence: TGTGCCAGCACCTCGGACAGGGTTCGTAATTCACCCCTCCACTTT.

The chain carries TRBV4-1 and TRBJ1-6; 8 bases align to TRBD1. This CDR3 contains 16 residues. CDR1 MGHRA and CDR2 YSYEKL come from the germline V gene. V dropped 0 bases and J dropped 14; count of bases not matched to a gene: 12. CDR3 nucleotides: TGCGCCAGCAGCCAAGATCTTGGGACAGGCTCATCGTCCCTCCACTTT. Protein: CASSQDLGTGSSSLHF.

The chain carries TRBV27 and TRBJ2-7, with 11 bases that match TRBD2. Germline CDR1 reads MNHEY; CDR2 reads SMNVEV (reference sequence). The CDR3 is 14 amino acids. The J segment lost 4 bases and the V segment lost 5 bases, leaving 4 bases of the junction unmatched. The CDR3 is CASSIAGGAYEQYF. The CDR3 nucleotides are TGTGCCAGCAGTATAGCGGGAGGGGCATACGAGCAGTACTTC.

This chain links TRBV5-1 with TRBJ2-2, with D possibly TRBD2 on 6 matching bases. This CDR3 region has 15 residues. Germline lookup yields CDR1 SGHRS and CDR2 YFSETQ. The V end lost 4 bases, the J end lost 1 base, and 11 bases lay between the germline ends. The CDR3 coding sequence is TGCGCCAGCAGCCCAGAGGGAGGGAACACCGGGGAGCTGTTTTTT. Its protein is CASSPEGGNTGELFF.